This TCR beta chain was documented in a study of blood T cell repertoires in COVID-19 (TCRdb year 2020). In terms of the full investigation: Samples from collaborators originated in the United States, Italy and Spain and spanned both the acute and convalescent phases of COVID-19. A freely available public database, intended as a resource for researchers studying the immune response to SARS-CoV-2, is where the repertoires were released. Subjects who had been exposed to COVID-19, were actively infected with it, or had recovered from it provided the deeply sampled blood TCRbeta repertoires that made up the dataset. The samples were drawn from two sources: the first 160 participants of the ongoing ImmuneRACE study, and 950 to 1,500 subjects contributed by 6 global collaborators. The material from the prospective study consisted of cDNA or gDNA derived from T cells, B-cell-depleted T cells, or PBMCs. Where HLA class I and class II types were available, the types were taken from metadata supplied by the sample provider, not from assay-based typing. Sample metadata almost always included a de-identified subject ID, COVID-19 status, age in years and sex.

The CDR3 sequence holds 13 residues, the cysteine and phenylalanine included. CDR3 DNA is the only sequence kept; it has 39 bases, read in frame from the first base. Deletion took 3 bases off V and 8 bases off J, with a span of 13 bases between the germline ends. Via the germline V gene (reference sequence), CDR1 is LGHDT and CDR2 YNNKEL. To note about this clone: This clone's antigen is unknown. There are no base qualities to consult, and no much larger clone falls within one base.

The collaborating institutions used their own protocols to collect whole blood in K2EDTA tubes. Collaborator samples were shipped for TCRbeta analysis as frozen whole blood, isolated PBMCs, or DNA extracted from either sample type. Beyond this particular receptor, the publication reports: Clinical and demographic metadata were provided uncurated, with the amount varying by source and participant.

TCRbeta CDR3 regions were amplified from genomic DNA using the immunoSEQ Assay, a bias-controlled multiplex PCR. The published analysis was carried out like this. The number of nucleated cells in each sample was estimated by amplification of reference gene primers within the assay. To quantify the absolute abundance of each unique TCRbeta CDR3 rearrangement, sequence reads were collapsed and filtered. Productive Simpson clonality was computed per sample as the square root of Simpson's diversity index over productive rearrangements. Here the immuneACCESS table is served through TCRdb, limited to in-frame sequences with V and J called. Missing clones are a known gap in these copies; in checked studies unresolved V genes cover under half, and the rest lacks a known reason. Clonal size and the V and J genes are those of that table, whereas D and trimming came from the DNA. Across this sample there are more than 150,000 clones, with 86% seen only once. The biggest ten clones account for about 20% of the sample.

This sequence was found in a man between 65 and 85 years old with active or convalescent COVID-19. The sample consisted of peripheral blood. The chain uses TRBV3-1 (or the pseudogene TRBV3-2) and TRBJ1-2; TRBD1 could be the D gene, as 5 bases match. This receptor carries the CDR3 CASSHAPSGGYTF. The DNA is as follows: TGTGCCAGCAGCCACGCCCCGTCAGGGGGCTACACCTTC.